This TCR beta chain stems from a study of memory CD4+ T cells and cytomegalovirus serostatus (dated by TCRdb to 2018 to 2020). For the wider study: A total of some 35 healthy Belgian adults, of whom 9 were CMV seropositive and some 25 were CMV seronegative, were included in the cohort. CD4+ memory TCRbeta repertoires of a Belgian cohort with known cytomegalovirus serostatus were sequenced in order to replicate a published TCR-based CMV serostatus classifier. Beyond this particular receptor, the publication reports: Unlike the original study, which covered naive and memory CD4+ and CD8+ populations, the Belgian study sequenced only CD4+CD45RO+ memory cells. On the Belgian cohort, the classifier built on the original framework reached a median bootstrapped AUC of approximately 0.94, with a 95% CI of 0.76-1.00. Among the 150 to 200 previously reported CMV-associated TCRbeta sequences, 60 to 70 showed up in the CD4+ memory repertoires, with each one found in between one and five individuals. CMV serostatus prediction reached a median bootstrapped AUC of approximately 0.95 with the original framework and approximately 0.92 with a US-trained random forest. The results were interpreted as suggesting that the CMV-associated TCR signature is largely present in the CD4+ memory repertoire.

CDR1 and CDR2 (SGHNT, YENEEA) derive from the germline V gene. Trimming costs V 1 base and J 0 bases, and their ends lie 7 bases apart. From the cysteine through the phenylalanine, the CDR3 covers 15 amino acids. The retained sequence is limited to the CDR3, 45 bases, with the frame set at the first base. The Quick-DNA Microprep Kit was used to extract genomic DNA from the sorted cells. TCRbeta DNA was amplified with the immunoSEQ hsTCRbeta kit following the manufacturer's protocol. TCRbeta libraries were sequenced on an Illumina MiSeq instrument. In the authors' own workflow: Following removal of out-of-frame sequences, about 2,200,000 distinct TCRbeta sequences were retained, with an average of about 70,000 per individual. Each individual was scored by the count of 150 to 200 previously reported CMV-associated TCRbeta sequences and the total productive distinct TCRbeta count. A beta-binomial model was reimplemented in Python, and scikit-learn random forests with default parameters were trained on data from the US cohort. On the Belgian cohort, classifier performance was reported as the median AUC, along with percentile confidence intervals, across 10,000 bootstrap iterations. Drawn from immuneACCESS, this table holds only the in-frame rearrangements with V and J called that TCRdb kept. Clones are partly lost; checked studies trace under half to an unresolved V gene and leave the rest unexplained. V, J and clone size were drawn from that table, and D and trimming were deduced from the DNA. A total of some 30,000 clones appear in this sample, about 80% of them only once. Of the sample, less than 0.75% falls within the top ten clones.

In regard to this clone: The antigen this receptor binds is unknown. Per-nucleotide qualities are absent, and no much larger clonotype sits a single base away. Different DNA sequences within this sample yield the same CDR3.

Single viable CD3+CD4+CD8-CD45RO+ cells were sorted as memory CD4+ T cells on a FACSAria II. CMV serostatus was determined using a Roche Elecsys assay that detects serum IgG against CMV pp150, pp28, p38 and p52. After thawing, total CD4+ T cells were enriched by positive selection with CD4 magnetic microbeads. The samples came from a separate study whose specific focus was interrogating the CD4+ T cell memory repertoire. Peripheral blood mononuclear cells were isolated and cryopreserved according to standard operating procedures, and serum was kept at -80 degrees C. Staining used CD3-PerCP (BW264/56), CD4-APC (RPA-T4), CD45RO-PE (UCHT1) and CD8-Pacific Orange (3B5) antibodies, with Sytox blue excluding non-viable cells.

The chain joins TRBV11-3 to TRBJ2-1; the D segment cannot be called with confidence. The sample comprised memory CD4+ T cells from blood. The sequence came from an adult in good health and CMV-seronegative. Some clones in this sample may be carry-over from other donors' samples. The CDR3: CASSLGRSSYNEQFF. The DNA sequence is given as TGTGCCAGCAGCTTAGGACGGTCCTCCTACAATGAGCAGTTCTTC.